This is a list of T cell receptor beta chains from one sample in a study of blood T cell repertoires in COVID-19. Method: immunoSEQ multiplex PCR; TCRdb's copy keeps in-frame clones and lacks some. Found here are around 200,000 clones, 83% of them singletons; the top ten hold about 2.5%. The sequenced sample was peripheral blood. These receptor sequences come from a woman in her forties with active or convalescent COVID-19. The CDR3 runs from the conserved cysteine through the conserved F or W. A D gene is named only where the DNA matches it firmly. Expanded clones are given a class, and other clones once, few, many or no size at all.

j_call,clone_size,d_call,v_call,cdr3_nt,cdr3_aa
TRBJ2-3,few,-,TRBV3-1/TRBV3-2,TGTGCCAGCAGCCAAGGTTTCCGGGTCCAGACTAGCACAGATACGCAGTATTTT,CASSQGFRVQTSTDTQYF
TRBJ1-1,-,-,TRBV11-3,TGTGCCAGCAGCTCCTACCTGTCGGACACTGAAGCTTTCTTT,CASSSYLSDTEAFF
TRBJ1-6,-,-,TRBV4-2,TGTGCCAGCAGCCAAGATTCGCAGAGGAATTCACCCCTCCACTTT,CASSQDSQRNSPLHF
TRBJ1-5,-,TRBD1,TRBV30,TGTGCCTGGAGTGTAGGGGGCATTCAGCCCCAGCATTTT,CAWSVGGIQPQHF
TRBJ2-4,once,TRBD2,TRBV19,TGTGCCAGTAGTTCCACGGGTAGCGGGGGAAACATTCAGTACTTC,CASSSTGSGGNIQYF
TRBJ2-3,-,TRBD2,TRBV9,TGTGCCAGCAAGGTGACTAGCGGGGGCCCAGATACGCAGTATTTT,CASKVTSGGPDTQYF
TRBJ2-1,-,-,TRBV5-5,TGTGCCAGCAGGGGAAGGGGTCATAACGATGAGCAGTTCTTC,CASRGRGHNDEQFF
TRBJ1-6,-,-,TRBV27,TGTGCCAGCAGTTTATCGTACTTCTATAATTCACCCCTCCACTTT,CASSLSYFYNSPLHF
TRBJ2-7,-,TRBD1,TRBV24-1,TGTGCCACCAGTGACAAGGGACAGGGACTCGAGCAGTACTTC,CATSDKGQGLEQYF
TRBJ1-1,-,-,TRBV11-2,TGTGCCAGCAGCTCGGAGACAGGGAACACTGAAGCTTTCTTT,CASSSETGNTEAFF
TRBJ1-2,-,-,TRBV6-5,TGTGCCAGCAGTTTCGATGGGATAGCGGGGGCCTATGGCTACACCTTC,CASSFDGIAGAYGYTF
TRBJ2-1,-,TRBD2,TRBV11-3,TGTGCCAGCAGCTTAGGGCTAGCGGGGGCTACTGAGCAGTTCTTC,CASSLGLAGATEQFF
TRBJ1-2,-,TRBD1,TRBV4-1,TGCGCCAGCAGCCAAGTCGACAGGGTTAACTATGGCTACACCTTC,CASSQVDRVNYGYTF
TRBJ1-5,-,-,TRBV6-2/TRBV6-3,TGTGCCAGCAGTCGTGGGGGGTATAGCAATCAGCCCCAGCATTTT,CASSRGGYSNQPQHF
TRBJ2-2,few,TRBD1,TRBV11-3,TGTGCCAGCAGCCGCATAGGTTGGGGACAGGGGAACACCGGGGAGCTGTTTTTT,CASSRIGWGQGNTGELFF
TRBJ1-5,-,-,TRBV7-2,TGTGCCAGCAGCTTATCAGGGTCGTGGAGCAATCAGCCCCAGCATTTT,CASSLSGSWSNQPQHF
TRBJ2-7,-,TRBD1,TRBV2,TGTGCCAGCCTGCCAGGGACAGACAGTCGGTTCGACTTC,CASLPGTDSRFDF
TRBJ1-6,-,-,TRBV28,TGTGCCAGCAGGGCCAGGGCGGGGTCACCCCTCCACTTT,CASRARAGSPLHF
TRBJ2-5,-,-,TRBV18,TGTGCCAGCTCACCACGGACAGACGAAGGGACCCAGTACTTC,CASSPRTDEGTQYF
TRBJ1-1,-,TRBD1,TRBV30,TGTGCCTGGATTCCCGAGACGGGACAGATTTTCACTGAAGCTTTCTTT,CAWIPETGQIFTEAFF
TRBJ2-7,-,-,TRBV30,TGTGCCTGGAGTGCCGAGGGGGGGAAGGTCTACGAGCAGTACTTC,CAWSAEGGKVYEQYF
TRBJ2-7,-,TRBD1,TRBV6-5,TGTGCCAGCAGTTTCGGACAGGGATCCTACGAGCAGTACTTC,CASSFGQGSYEQYF
TRBJ1-5,-,-,TRBV21-1,TGTGCCAGCAGCAAAGTGGCTGGGGCGAGCAATCAGCCCCAGCATTTT,CASSKVAGASNQPQHF
TRBJ1-2,once,TRBD1,TRBV7-2,TGTGCCAGCAGCCCCCAGGGACAGGCTTACTATGGCTACACCTTC,CASSPQGQAYYGYTF
TRBJ1-1,-,TRBD1,TRBV11-3,TGTGCCAGCAGTCGGACAGGACCCATGAACACTGAAGCTTTCTTT,CASSRTGPMNTEAFF
TRBJ2-2,-,TRBD2,TRBV5-1,TGCGCCAGCAGCTATCGGACTAGCGGGGGGCCCGGGGAGCTGTTTTTT,CASSYRTSGGPGELFF
TRBJ1-5,-,-,TRBV24-1,TGTGCCACCAGTGATGAGGCCAGCAATCAGCCCCAGCATTTT,CATSDEASNQPQHF
TRBJ2-2,once,-,TRBV3-1/TRBV3-2,TGTGCCAGCAGACTCAGAGCGGAGATTAACACCGGGGAGCTGTTTTTT,CASRLRAEINTGELFF
TRBJ1-6,-,TRBD1,TRBV5-1,TGCGCCAGCAGCTTGGCGACAGGGGCTAATTCACCCCTCCACTTT,CASSLATGANSPLHF